Listed below are T cell receptor beta chains from one sample, sequenced in a study of brain T cells in children with intractable seizures. Method: immunoSEQ multiplex PCR; TCRdb's copy keeps in-frame clones and lacks some. The sample holds some 62,000 clones; about 96% are singletons and the top ten take 0.35% to 0.4%. The specimen was peripheral blood, collected at surgery. These TCRs come from a boy younger than two with focal cortical dysplasia and intractable seizures. Both conserved end residues are part of each CDR3. Fields, in order: J gene, clone size, D gene, V gene, CDR3 protein, CDR3 DNA. The D gene is left open where the match is weak. The size of a clone is reported for some rows only, either as once, few or many, or as a class for expanded clones.

j_gene: TRBJ1-5; abundance: NA; d_gene: NA; v_gene: TRBV10-3; CDR3aa: CAISESGGGQPQHF; CDR3nt: TGTGCCATCAGTGAGTCGGGAGGAGGTCAGCCCCAGCATTTT
j_gene: TRBJ2-7; abundance: NA; d_gene: TRBD2; v_gene: TRBV7-2; CDR3aa: CASSAERPGLAGFAYEQYF; CDR3nt: TGTGCCAGCAGCGCCGAACGGCCGGGACTAGCGGGATTTGCCTACGAGCAGTACTTC
j_gene: TRBJ2-6; abundance: NA; d_gene: NA; v_gene: TRBV28; CDR3aa: CASTVSGANVLTF; CDR3nt: TGTGCCAGCACGGTGTCTGGGGCCAACGTCCTGACTTTC
j_gene: TRBJ2-6; abundance: NA; d_gene: TRBD2; v_gene: TRBV10-3; CDR3aa: CAISASGTSGANVLTF; CDR3nt: TGTGCCATCTCCGCTAGCGGGACCTCTGGGGCCAACGTCCTGACTTTC
j_gene: TRBJ2-1; abundance: NA; d_gene: NA; v_gene: TRBV10-3; CDR3aa: CAISDRWDEQFF; CDR3nt: TGTGCCATCAGTGACAGATGGGATGAGCAGTTCTTC
j_gene: TRBJ1-2; abundance: NA; d_gene: NA; v_gene: TRBV20-1; CDR3aa: CSASLIGRNYGYTF; CDR3nt: TGCAGTGCTAGTCTTATCGGCAGGAACTATGGCTACACCTTC
j_gene: TRBJ1-2; abundance: NA; d_gene: TRBD1; v_gene: TRBV7-2; CDR3aa: CASSLYGQGGYSNYGYTF; CDR3nt: TGTGCCAGCAGCTTATATGGACAGGGTGGCTATTCCAACTATGGCTACACCTTC
j_gene: TRBJ2-2; abundance: NA; d_gene: TRBD1; v_gene: TRBV5-1; CDR3aa: CASSPRGTGTGELFF; CDR3nt: TGCGCCAGCAGCCCGAGGGGGACAGGGACCGGGGAGCTGTTTTTT
j_gene: TRBJ2-2; abundance: NA; d_gene: TRBD2; v_gene: TRBV7-6; CDR3aa: CASSSGLAWTGELFF; CDR3nt: TGTGCCAGCAGCTCGGGACTAGCATGGACCGGGGAGCTGTTTTTT
j_gene: TRBJ2-1; abundance: NA; d_gene: NA; v_gene: TRBV24-1; CDR3aa: CATSGKGAYNEQFF; CDR3nt: TGTGCCACCAGTGGGAAGGGTGCCTACAATGAGCAGTTCTTC
j_gene: TRBJ1-2; abundance: NA; d_gene: NA; v_gene: TRBV4-1; CDR3aa: CASSSPSTGSYGYTF; CDR3nt: TGCGCCAGCAGCTCACCATCGACTGGGTCCTATGGCTACACCTTC
j_gene: TRBJ1-2; abundance: NA; d_gene: NA; v_gene: TRBV27; CDR3aa: CASSSATEPYGYTF; CDR3nt: TGTGCCAGCAGTTCCGCGACTGAGCCCTATGGCTACACCTTC
j_gene: TRBJ2-7; abundance: NA; d_gene: TRBD1; v_gene: TRBV3-1/TRBV3-2; CDR3aa: CASSQGQGGYEQYF; CDR3nt: TGTGCCAGCAGTCAGGGACAGGGCGGGTACGAGCAGTACTTC
j_gene: TRBJ2-3; abundance: NA; d_gene: NA; v_gene: TRBV9; CDR3aa: CASSVATPDTQYF; CDR3nt: TGTGCCAGCAGCGTAGCTACCCCAGATACGCAGTATTTT
j_gene: TRBJ2-3; abundance: NA; d_gene: NA; v_gene: TRBV14; CDR3aa: CASSQDLNTQYF; CDR3nt: TGTGCCAGCAGCCAAGATTTAAATACGCAGTATTTT
j_gene: TRBJ2-5; abundance: NA; d_gene: TRBD2; v_gene: TRBV5-4; CDR3aa: CASSLAGGVGTQYF; CDR3nt: TGTGCCAGCAGCTTGGCTGGGGGGGTCGGGACCCAGTACTTC
j_gene: TRBJ1-5; abundance: NA; d_gene: TRBD1; v_gene: TRBV6-2/TRBV6-3; CDR3aa: CASSRQGRSNQPQHF; CDR3nt: TGTGCCAGCAGCCGACAGGGTAGGTCGAATCAGCCCCAGCATTTT
j_gene: TRBJ2-7; abundance: NA; d_gene: TRBD1; v_gene: TRBV5-1; CDR3aa: CASSSLGQGWYEQYF; CDR3nt: TGCGCCAGCAGCTCCCTCGGACAGGGATGGTACGAGCAGTACTTC
j_gene: TRBJ1-2; abundance: NA; d_gene: NA; v_gene: TRBV5-1; CDR3aa: CASSLALEANYGYTF; CDR3nt: TGCGCCAGCAGCTTGGCTCTAGAGGCTAACTATGGCTACACCTTC
j_gene: TRBJ2-7; abundance: NA; d_gene: NA; v_gene: TRBV6-2/TRBV6-3; CDR3aa: CASSSDTYEQYF; CDR3nt: TGTGCCAGCAGCTCCGACACCTACGAGCAGTACTTC
j_gene: TRBJ2-3; abundance: NA; d_gene: TRBD2; v_gene: TRBV7-2; CDR3aa: CASSPGGTSGTDTQYF; CDR3nt: TGTGCCAGCAGCCCCGGGGGGACTAGCGGCACAGATACGCAGTATTTT
j_gene: TRBJ1-6; abundance: few; d_gene: NA; v_gene: TRBV4-3; CDR3aa: CASSQDRVNSPLHF; CDR3nt: TGCGCCAGCAGCCAGGACAGAGTAAATTCACCCCTCCACTTT
j_gene: TRBJ2-3; abundance: NA; d_gene: TRBD2; v_gene: TRBV4-2; CDR3aa: CASSQIGTSETDTQYF; CDR3nt: TGTGCCAGCAGCCAAATCGGGACTAGCGAGACAGATACGCAGTATTTT
j_gene: TRBJ1-2; abundance: NA; d_gene: TRBD1; v_gene: TRBV4-2; CDR3aa: CATSDDLDRPQTYGYTF; CDR3nt: TGTGCCACCTCAGACGACCTGGACAGGCCCCAAACCTATGGCTACACCTTC
j_gene: TRBJ2-7; abundance: NA; d_gene: NA; v_gene: TRBV5-1; CDR3aa: CASSTGSGYEQYF; CDR3nt: TGCGCCAGCAGCACAGGGTCGGGCTACGAGCAGTACTTC
j_gene: TRBJ1-2; abundance: NA; d_gene: TRBD1; v_gene: TRBV28; CDR3aa: CAIMGTGYGYTF; CDR3nt: TGTGCCATCATGGGGACAGGGTATGGCTACACCTTC
j_gene: TRBJ1-6; abundance: NA; d_gene: TRBD1; v_gene: TRBV2; CDR3aa: CASSGDSPSPLHF; CDR3nt: TGTGCCAGCAGTGGGGACAGCCCTTCACCCCTCCACTTT
j_gene: TRBJ2-3; abundance: NA; d_gene: NA; v_gene: TRBV7-7; CDR3aa: CASSLELTSPTRTYTQYF; CDR3nt: TGTGCCAGCAGCTTAGAGTTGACCTCGCCTACACGCACTTATACGCAGTATTTT
j_gene: TRBJ1-4; abundance: NA; d_gene: NA; v_gene: TRBV25-1; CDR3aa: CASSELDSTNEKLFF; CDR3nt: TGTGCCAGCAGTGAATTGGACTCAACTAATGAAAAACTGTTTTTT
j_gene: TRBJ2-7; abundance: NA; d_gene: NA; v_gene: TRBV5-1; CDR3aa: CASSLWGSYEQYF; CDR3nt: TGCGCCAGCAGCTTGTGGGGCTCCTACGAGCAGTACTTC
j_gene: TRBJ2-7; abundance: few; d_gene: TRBD2; v_gene: TRBV6-6; CDR3aa: CASSPIGLAGASRYEQYF; CDR3nt: TGTGCCAGCAGTCCCATCGGGCTAGCGGGGGCAAGTCGCTACGAGCAGTACTTC
j_gene: TRBJ1-1; abundance: NA; d_gene: NA; v_gene: TRBV5-1; CDR3aa: CASSFTENTEAFF; CDR3nt: TGCGCCAGCAGCTTTACAGAGAACACTGAAGCTTTCTTT
j_gene: TRBJ1-6; abundance: NA; d_gene: NA; v_gene: TRBV19; CDR3aa: CASSTSPTLNSPLHF; CDR3nt: TGTGCCAGTAGTACCTCCCCCACCCTCAATTCACCCCTCCACTTT
j_gene: TRBJ1-6; abundance: NA; d_gene: TRBD1; v_gene: TRBV12-3/TRBV12-4; CDR3aa: CASTYRGDSPLHF; CDR3nt: TGTGCCAGCACCTACAGGGGGGATTCACCCCTCCACTTT
j_gene: TRBJ1-2; abundance: NA; d_gene: TRBD1; v_gene: TRBV7-8; CDR3aa: CASSLGQGLGYTF; CDR3nt: TGTGCCAGCAGCCTAGGACAGGGACTTGGCTACACCTTC
j_gene: TRBJ2-7; abundance: NA; d_gene: NA; v_gene: TRBV18; CDR3aa: CASSPPSREQYF; CDR3nt: TGTGCCAGCTCACCACCGAGTAGGGAGCAGTACTTC
j_gene: TRBJ2-7; abundance: NA; d_gene: NA; v_gene: TRBV2; CDR3aa: CASSQNHYEQYF; CDR3nt: TGTGCCAGCAGCCAAAATCACTACGAGCAGTACTTC
j_gene: TRBJ2-7; abundance: NA; d_gene: TRBD1; v_gene: TRBV5-4; CDR3aa: CASSTRDRVFYEQYF; CDR3nt: TGTGCCAGCAGCACTCGGGACAGGGTTTTCTACGAGCAGTACTTC
j_gene: TRBJ2-5; abundance: NA; d_gene: NA; v_gene: TRBV2; CDR3aa: CASSAPGRGTQYF; CDR3nt: TGTGCCAGCAGTGCTCCGGGACGGGGGACCCAGTACTTC
j_gene: TRBJ1-3; abundance: NA; d_gene: TRBD1; v_gene: TRBV6-5; CDR3aa: CASSRQGGNTIYF; CDR3nt: TGTGCCAGCAGTCGACAGGGGGGAAACACCATATATTTT
j_gene: TRBJ1-2; abundance: NA; d_gene: NA; v_gene: TRBV10-3; CDR3aa: CAISIRAPYGYTF; CDR3nt: TGTGCCATCAGTATTAGGGCGCCCTATGGCTACACCTTC
j_gene: TRBJ2-3; abundance: NA; d_gene: TRBD2; v_gene: TRBV6-6; CDR3aa: CASSYRLAATDTQYF; CDR3nt: TGTGCCAGCAGTTATCGGCTAGCGGCCACAGATACGCAGTATTTT
j_gene: TRBJ2-3; abundance: NA; d_gene: NA; v_gene: TRBV12-5; CDR3aa: CASGSRSSSTDTQYF; CDR3nt: TGTGCTAGTGGTTCTCGTAGTTCAAGCACAGATACGCAGTATTTT
j_gene: TRBJ1-2; abundance: once; d_gene: TRBD1; v_gene: TRBV2; CDR3aa: CASGPGQGGGGYTF; CDR3nt: TGTGCCAGCGGGCCTGGACAGGGCGGAGGTGGCTACACCTTC
j_gene: TRBJ2-7; abundance: NA; d_gene: TRBD1; v_gene: TRBV4-2; CDR3aa: CASSYTQGAGEQYF; CDR3nt: TGTGCCAGCAGCTACACCCAGGGGGCAGGCGAGCAGTACTTC
j_gene: TRBJ2-3; abundance: NA; d_gene: TRBD2; v_gene: TRBV7-3; CDR3aa: CASSCPTSGRSTDTQYF; CDR3nt: TGTGCCAGCAGCTGCCCGACTAGCGGGAGGAGCACAGATACGCAGTATTTT
j_gene: TRBJ2-7; abundance: once; d_gene: NA; v_gene: TRBV20-1; CDR3aa: CSATTQYEQYF; CDR3nt: TGCAGTGCTACTACCCAATACGAGCAGTACTTC
j_gene: TRBJ2-5; abundance: once; d_gene: NA; v_gene: TRBV5-8; CDR3aa: CASSTQTQTQYF; CDR3nt: TGTGCCAGCAGCACTCAGACCCAGACCCAGTACTTC
j_gene: TRBJ1-6; abundance: NA; d_gene: NA; v_gene: TRBV7-6; CDR3aa: CASSLGGSYNSPLHF; CDR3nt: TGTGCCAGCAGCTTAGGGGGCTCCTATAATTCACCCCTCCACTTT
j_gene: TRBJ1-1; abundance: NA; d_gene: NA; v_gene: TRBV24-1; CDR3aa: CATSAETAQDERAFF; CDR3nt: TGTGCCACCAGTGCGGAAACGGCTCAAGATGAAAGAGCTTTCTTT
j_gene: TRBJ1-5; abundance: NA; d_gene: NA; v_gene: TRBV7-2; CDR3aa: CASSLGGTSNQPQHF; CDR3nt: TGTGCCAGCAGCTTAGGGGGGACGAGCAATCAGCCCCAGCATTTT
j_gene: TRBJ1-2; abundance: NA; d_gene: NA; v_gene: TRBV7-9; CDR3aa: CASSLLQGGGYTF; CDR3nt: TGTGCCAGCAGCTTATTACAGGGAGGTGGCTACACCTTC
j_gene: TRBJ2-1; abundance: NA; d_gene: TRBD1; v_gene: TRBV10-3; CDR3aa: CAIIEPGQNNEQFF; CDR3nt: TGTGCCATCATAGAGCCGGGACAGAACAATGAGCAGTTCTTC
j_gene: TRBJ2-5; abundance: NA; d_gene: TRBD2; v_gene: TRBV2; CDR3aa: CASSEARLAVETQYF; CDR3nt: TGTGCCAGCAGTGAAGCGCGGCTAGCGGTGGAGACCCAGTACTTC
j_gene: TRBJ2-1; abundance: once; d_gene: TRBD2; v_gene: TRBV7-3; CDR3aa: CASSRGLAGYNEQFF; CDR3nt: TGTGCCAGCAGCCGTGGACTAGCGGGATACAATGAGCAGTTCTTC
j_gene: TRBJ2-3; abundance: NA; d_gene: NA; v_gene: TRBV6-5; CDR3aa: CASSLPGRSDTQYF; CDR3nt: TGTGCCAGCAGTTTACCCGGGAGATCAGATACGCAGTATTTT
j_gene: TRBJ1-4; abundance: NA; d_gene: NA; v_gene: TRBV4-1; CDR3aa: CASSQGVAATNEKLFF; CDR3nt: TGCGCCAGCAGCCAAGGGGTCGCGGCAACTAATGAAAAACTGTTTTTT
j_gene: TRBJ2-7; abundance: NA; d_gene: NA; v_gene: TRBV11-2; CDR3aa: CASRPPGSYEQYF; CDR3nt: TGTGCCAGCAGACCCCCAGGAAGCTACGAGCAGTACTTC
j_gene: TRBJ1-3; abundance: NA; d_gene: NA; v_gene: TRBV5-6; CDR3aa: CASSLVSSGNTIYF; CDR3nt: TGTGCCAGCAGCTTGGTAAGCTCTGGAAACACCATATATTTT